Below are 5 T cell receptor beta chains sequenced from a single sample in a study of identical twins. Via MiXCR, TCRdb re-called the 5' RACE reads, giving one row per CDR3 protein. The data show 1.5 million or so distinct CDR3 sequences, around 29% seen once. Material: cord blood. The receptors stem from a newborn girl in good health.

This clonotype turned up a few times. This sequence joins TRBV20-1 and TRBJ2-3; TRBD2 aligns across 7 bases. This CDR3 contains 13 residues. Per germline, CDR1 DFQATT and CDR2 SNEGSKA (reference sequence). V lost 3 bases, J lost 3 bases, and 3 bases stayed unmatched. The CDR3 here is CSARGRETDTQYF. The CDR3 region has the DNA TGCAGTGCTAGGGGGCGGGAGACAGATACGCAGTATTTT.

CDR3 protein: CASSGGYGGGNEQYF. CDR3 coding DNA: TGTGCCAGCAGCGGAGGATACGGGGGCGGGAACGAGCAGTACTTC. The chain joins TRBV3-1 to TRBJ2-4; the D gene could be TRBD1 or TRBD2 (6 bases each). The better agreement between TRBJ2-7 and the DNA end casts doubt on the J call. CDR3 size: 15 residues. The germline gives CDR1 LGHDT, CDR2 YNNKEL (reference sequence).

This rearrangement joins TRBV12-3 or TRBV12-4 to TRBJ2-7; D assignment may be TRBD1 or TRBD2 (6 bases each). V shed 2 bases and J shed 3 bases, with 14 bases lying between them. CDR3 length: 15 amino acids. The CDR3 loop is CASSLTAGGFYEQYF. CDR3 sequence (DNA): TGTGCCAGCAGTTTAACGGCCGGGGGCTTCTACGAGCAGTACTTC.

The rearrangement links TRBV20-1 to TRBJ2-3, with TRBD2 matching 9 bases. CDR3 length: 15 amino acids. V trimming: 4 bases; J trimming: 1 base; junction bases outside the gene matches: 6. Per the germline V gene, CDR1 is DFQATT and CDR2 is SNEGSKA (reference sequence). CDR3 sequence: CSAKTTSGRTDTQYF. CDR3 coding DNA: TGCAGTGCTAAAACCACTAGCGGGCGCACAGATACGCAGTATTTT.

Many counts were recorded for this clonotype. The V call is TRBV11-2, the J call TRBJ2-7; D gene uncertain. CDR1 and CDR2 (germline): SGHAT, FQNNGV. CDR3 size: 13 residues. V gave up 0 bases and J gave up 3 bases, with 6 bases separating them. CDR3 region: CASSLDGRYEQYF. CDR3 nucleotides: TGTGCCAGCAGCTTAGACGGTCGCTACGAGCAGTACTTC.